The 3 T cell receptor beta chains below were found in one sample sequenced in a study of blood T cells in healthy people across ages. With a J-beta primer mix and a sample-barcoded 5' primer, a second PCR ran roughly 7 to 11 cycles. TCRdb re-called the 5' RACE reads with MiXCR, one entry per CDR3 protein. The sample lists 1,500,000 or so distinct CDR3 sequences, around 59% occurring once. Sequenced: blood. The origin of the receptors is a man aged 18 to 35 in good health.

This clonotype appeared a single time. Its ends do not fully match the called genes, so a read error is possible. The CDR3 bases are TGTGTCAGCAGTTACCAAAATACGCAGTATTTT. Translation gives CVSSYQNTQYF. V is TRBV6-5 and J is TRBJ2-3; D is unclear. The CDR3 loop spans 11 amino acids. Germline V gene sequence: CDR1 MNHEY, CDR2 SVGAGI.

The CDR3 bases are TGCAGTGCTAGAGATCGGCGACAGGGGGACTATGGCTACACCTTC. This codes for CSARDRRQGDYGYTF. V usage is TRBV20-1 and J usage is TRBJ1-2; the match to TRBD1 covers 9 bases. Looked up from germline, CDR1 is DFQATT and CDR2 is SNEGSKA (reference sequence). The CDR3 length is 15 residues. J lost 3 bases, V lost 0 bases, and 5 bases had no gene match.

As regards this clonotype: The germline gene is not matched at one end of the junction; a read error may be the cause. The chain joins TRBV3-1 to TRBJ1-2; unclear D gene. Germline CDR1 LGHDT, CDR2 YNNKEL (reference sequence). The CDR3 has 16 amino acids. DNA for the CDR3: TGTGCCGGCAGCCAAGTGGACTCTCTGTGGGGAGATGGCTACACCTTC. Translation gives CAGSQVDSLWGDGYTF.